This T cell receptor beta chain was sequenced during a study of cytotoxic CD8 clonotypes in ibrutinib-treated CLL. At the level of the study: Mean per-sample yields comprised around 280,000 productive templates and 75,000 to 95,000 productive rearrangements. Overall study findings and caveats: Age-matched healthy donor levels were exceeded by baseline clonality, which tracked circulating CD8+ T-cell counts.

This clone came up a few times. Its antigen is as yet unknown. Target depth was 1 in 200,000 to 1 in 1 million T cells, about 10x per clonotype. This table comes from immunoSEQ multiplex PCR, and its TCRdb copy is limited to in-frame clones, with some not included. The sample has approximately 340,000 clones, around 66% seen once; the top ten hold approximately 6%. The receptor was derived from a human donor with chronic lymphocytic leukemia. The sample was PBMCs, taken after 36 months of ibrutinib treatment.

This CDR3 is CASSSSTGEKGNQPQHF. The CDR3 coding sequence is TGTGCCAGCAGCTCATCCACAGGGGAAAAGGGCAATCAGCCCCAGCATTTT. This rearrangement joins TRBV5-6 to TRBJ1-5; 7 bases align to TRBD1. The germline V gene encodes CDR1 SGHDT and CDR2 YYEEEE. Germline trimming cut 3 bases from V and 2 bases from J; bases unmatched to any gene: 11. The CDR3 contains 17 residues.